A selection of T cell receptor beta chains follows, all from one sample in a study of CD8 T cells in ankylosing spondylitis. TCRdb re-called the 5' RACE reads through MiXCR, storing one row per CDR3 protein. The table shows fewer than 450,000 distinct CDR3 sequences, with under 20% occurring only once. Sequencing was done on a sample of blood, either unsorted or a sorted T cell fraction (not recorded which). These receptors all stem from a male donor with ankylosing spondylitis. CDR3s include the opening cysteine and the closing phenylalanine or tryptophan. The D gene is left open where the match is weak. Some rows mark clone size as missing; the rest say once, few, many or name a class of expanded clone.

v_call: TRBV20-1
d_call: -
clone_size: -
j_call: TRBJ2-5
cdr3_nt: TGCAGTGCTAGAGATTGGAGCTCCCAAGAGACCCAGTACTTC
cdr3_aa: CSARDWSSQETQYF

v_call: TRBV12-3/TRBV12-4
d_call: -
clone_size: many
j_call: TRBJ2-1
cdr3_nt: TGTGCCAGCAGTTTACAGGTCCCATCCTACAATGAGCAGTTCTTC
cdr3_aa: CASSLQVPSYNEQFF

v_call: TRBV5-1
d_call: -
clone_size: few
j_call: TRBJ2-7
cdr3_nt: TGCGCCAGCAGCTCCGGGGCAAACTACGAGCAGTACTTC
cdr3_aa: CASSSGANYEQYF

v_call: TRBV12-3/TRBV12-4
d_call: -
clone_size: -
j_call: TRBJ2-7
cdr3_nt: TGTGCCAGCAGTTTAGCGCTCGGCGGTTCCTACGAGCAGTACTTC
cdr3_aa: CASSLALGGSYEQYF

v_call: TRBV15
d_call: -
clone_size: many
j_call: TRBJ1-1
cdr3_nt: TGTGCCACCAGCAGAGACGGAGTGCGGAACACTGAAGCTTTCTTT
cdr3_aa: CATSRDGVRNTEAFF

v_call: TRBV20-1
d_call: -
clone_size: -
j_call: TRBJ2-3
cdr3_nt: TGCAGTGCTAGAGAGCTGGGAACCACAGATACGCAGTATTTT
cdr3_aa: CSARELGTTDTQYF

v_call: TRBV30
d_call: -
clone_size: few
j_call: TRBJ2-6
cdr3_nt: TGTGCCTGGACAGACTCTGGGGCCAACGTCCTGACTTTC
cdr3_aa: CAWTDSGANVLTF

v_call: TRBV7-2
d_call: -
clone_size: -
j_call: TRBJ1-2
cdr3_nt: TGTGCCAGCAGCCCACCCGTCATGACTGCCTACACCTTC
cdr3_aa: CASSPPVMTAYTF

v_call: TRBV10-3
d_call: -
clone_size: few
j_call: TRBJ2-6
cdr3_nt: TGTGCCATACACCCCTCTGGGGCCAACGTCCTGACTTTC
cdr3_aa: CAIHPSGANVLTF

v_call: TRBV28
d_call: -
clone_size: -
j_call: TRBJ1-2
cdr3_nt: TGTGCCAGCAGTTTGCAGGGGAATGGCTACACCTTC
cdr3_aa: CASSLQGNGYTF

v_call: TRBV12-3/TRBV12-4
d_call: -
clone_size: many
j_call: TRBJ1-1
cdr3_nt: TGTGCCAGCAGCTTAGGCAAGAACACTGAAGCTTTCTTT
cdr3_aa: CASSLGKNTEAFF